The 26 T cell receptor beta chains given below trace back to one sample, sequenced in a study of T-cell reconstitution after alpha-beta-depleted transplantation in children. Unique molecular identifiers were incorporated into the prepared TCRbeta library. TCRdb reprocessed the PCR reads via MiXCR and lists one record per CDR3 protein. The table includes 400,000 to 500,000 distinct CDR3 sequences, roughly 11% detected once. Sample: PBMCs from the stem cell graft donor, taken from the stem cell graft. The receptor set was obtained from a human donor who donated a stem cell graft to a child with acute myeloid leukemia.

This CDR3 reads CAKEGGDSPLHF. CDR3 nucleotides: TGTGCCAAGGAGGGGGGGGATTCACCCCTCCACTTT. The chain couples TRBV27 to TRBJ1-6; the D gene is possibly TRBD1 (6 bases). The germline CDR1 and CDR2 sequences are MNHEY and SMNVEV (reference sequence). With 10 bases removed from V and 8 bases from J, the gap between germline ends came to 12 bases. This CDR3 has 12 amino acids.

This clonotype has just a few counts. This sequence joins TRBV12-3 or TRBV12-4 and TRBJ1-1, with a weak D call TRBD1 (6 bases). The V end lost 6 bases, the J end lost 1 base, and 9 bases lay between the germline ends. CDR3 size: 13 residues. The CDR3 bases are TGTGCCAGCAGACAGGGCTCGAACACTGAAGCTTTCTTT. Amino acids: CASRQGSNTEAFF.

In its sample, this clonotype was seen a few times. The V call is TRBV6-5, the J call TRBJ1-1; the D is unclear. V dropped 0 bases and J dropped 4 bases, with 9 bases sitting between them. CDR3 length equals 14 residues. CDR1 and CDR2 (germline): MNHEY, SVGAGI. The DNA of the CDR3 is TGTGCCAGCAGTTACTCGACCGGAAGCACTGAAGCTTTCTTT. It codes for CASSYSTGSTEAFF.

The rearrangement links TRBV29-1 to TRBJ1-4; TRBD1 agrees at 7 bases. V lost 6 bases, J lost 6 bases, and 4 bases stayed unmatched. The germline V gene has CDR1 SQVTM and CDR2 ANQGSEA. CDR3 length equals 12 residues. The CDR3 loop is CSVWTGDEKLFF. CDR3 nucleotide sequence: TGCAGCGTCTGGACAGGCGATGAAAAACTGTTTTTT.

The rearrangement joins TRBV10-3 to TRBJ2-3, with 15 bases identical to TRBD2. CDR3 length: 18 amino acids. J was trimmed by 4 bases and V by 6 bases; bases with no gene match: 11. Germline CDR1 and CDR2: ENHRY and SYGVKD. The CDR3 region is CAIRQRTSGGAAADTQYF. CDR3 DNA: TGTGCCATCAGGCAGAGGACTAGCGGGGGGGCTGCCGCAGATACGCAGTATTTT.

This clonotype was observed a handful of times. The V and J genes are TRBV5-1 and TRBJ1-1, with 8 bases matching TRBD1. Unmatched junction bases numbered 9, after V lost 2 bases and J lost 12 bases. CDR3 length: 13 residues. In germline, CDR1 is SGHRS, CDR2 YFSETQ. The CDR3: CASSFLGQEITFF. CDR3 sequence (DNA): TGCGCCAGCAGCTTCCTGGGACAGGAGATAACTTTCTTT.

In this sample, this clonotype turned up many times. The chain joins TRBV5-1 to TRBJ2-7, with D possibly being TRBD2 (6 bases). The CDR3 sequence is 15 residues long. Germline CDR1 reads SGHRS; CDR2 reads YFSETQ. V lost 4 bases and J 0 bases, leaving 14 bases between the germline ends. CDR3 in amino acids: CASSRVTGASYEQYF. CDR3 DNA: TGCGCCAGCAGCCGCGTGACGGGAGCCTCCTACGAGCAGTACTTC.

This clonotype has only a few counts. One junction end disagrees with the germline gene, perhaps due to a read error. CDR3 region: CASSLTPLAGGPTGELFF. DNA for the CDR3: TGTGCTAGCAGCTTAACCCCGCTAGCGGGGGGGCCGACCGGGGAGCTGTTTTTT. This chain joins TRBV7-7 and TRBJ2-2, with 12 nucleotides matching TRBD2. Germline CDR1 SSHAT, CDR2 FNYEAQ (reference sequence). This CDR3 contains 18 residues.

The gene calls are TRBV20-1 and TRBJ1-1; D possibly corresponds to TRBD1 (5 bases). Germline assignment: CDR1 DFQATT and CDR2 SNEGSKA (reference sequence). Trimming left V 4 bases short and J 0 bases short, with 12 bases between. This CDR3 has 14 residues. The CDR3 here is CSATSGPLNTEAFF. In nucleotides, the CDR3 is TGCAGTGCTACTTCGGGACCCTTGAACACTGAAGCTTTCTTT.

In this sample, this clonotype turned up a few times. The chain employs TRBV7-9 and TRBJ1-1; 10 bases fit TRBD1. Germline V CDR1 and CDR2: SEHNR, FQNEAQ (reference sequence). This CDR3 has 16 amino acids. J gave up 4 bases and V 4 bases, and 9 bases lay outside the gene matches. CDR3 loop: CASSSSDRGRSTEAFF. The CDR3 bases are TGTGCCAGCAGCTCGAGCGACAGGGGGCGGAGCACTGAAGCTTTCTTT.

In this sample, this clonotype turned up a few times. The chain is built from TRBV10-3 and TRBJ2-3, with D possibly TRBD2 on 6 matching bases. The CDR3 length is 12 residues. Germline V gives CDR1 ENHRY, CDR2 SYGVKD. V dropped 10 bases and J dropped 4 bases, with 12 bases sitting between them. The CDR3 here is CATRDSSDTQYF. As DNA, the CDR3 is TGTGCCACCCGGGACTCATCAGATACGCAGTATTTT.

This rearrangement joins TRBV20-1 to TRBJ2-1, with a weak D call TRBD1 (6 bases). V shed 5 bases and J shed 6 bases, with 20 bases lying between them. This CDR3 is 15 amino acids long. Looked up from germline, CDR1 is DFQATT and CDR2 is SNEGSKA (reference sequence). The CDR3 nucleotides read TGCAGTGCTGAAACCTTACAGGGTTTCGGCAATGAGCAGTTCTTC. Translated, it gives CSAETLQGFGNEQFF.

Only a few counts were recorded for this clonotype. The gene calls are TRBV20-1 and TRBJ1-2; D is undetermined. This CDR3 has 13 residues. The ends were cut back, 6 bases at V and 2 bases at J, with 13 bases in the middle. Looked up from germline, CDR1 is DFQATT and CDR2 is SNEGSKA (reference sequence). The CDR3 DNA is TGCAGTGCGGTCGGGGTTATCAACTATGGCTACACCTTC. It specifies CSAVGVINYGYTF.

This clonotype came up a few times. The V and J genes are TRBV20-1 and TRBJ2-7; 12 bases are a match to TRBD2. CDR3 length: 14 residues. V dropped 6 bases and J dropped 4; count of bases not matched to a gene: 7. Germline V gene sequence: CDR1 DFQATT, CDR2 SNEGSKA (reference sequence). The CDR3 bases are TGCAGTGCGAGCGGACTAGCGGGACGTTACGAGCAGTACTTC. Translation gives CSASGLAGRYEQYF.

This clonotype was seen only a few times. The rearrangement links TRBV20-1 to TRBJ2-3; weak D call: TRBD2 (5 bases). CDR1 and CDR2 from the germline V gene are DFQATT and SNEGSKA (reference sequence). V dropped 4 bases and J dropped 4 bases, with 18 bases sitting between them. The CDR3 contains 15 residues. Here the CDR3 reads CSAIGPGIFADTQYF. The CDR3 DNA is TGCAGTGCTATAGGACCCGGGATATTCGCAGATACGCAGTATTTT.

This clonotype was recorded at least ten times. This chain links TRBV29-1 with TRBJ2-5; D might be TRBD1 or TRBD2, each matching 5 bases. The CDR3 length is 14 residues. Trimming stripped 7 bases from V and 1 base from J, with 16 bases between. Per the germline V gene, CDR1 is SQVTM and CDR2 is ANQGSEA. As DNA, the CDR3 is TGCAGCGCTGGGACCGACACTCTCCAAGAGACCCAGTACTTC. It specifies CSAGTDTLQETQYF.

CDR3 region: CSATDVGASNIQYF. The CDR3 DNA sequence: TGCAGTGCTACCGACGTGGGGGCTTCAAACATTCAGTACTTC. This chain connects TRBV20-1 to TRBJ2-4; tentative D call: TRBD1 (6 bases). Germline CDR1 is DFQATT and CDR2 is SNEGSKA (reference sequence). The CDR3 extends over 14 amino acids. V was shortened by 4 bases and J by 6 bases, with 16 bases between the two germline ends.

This clonotype was counted only a few times. The chain links TRBV20-1 to TRBJ1-6, with 12 nucleotides matching TRBD1. Trimming took 0 bases from V and 7 from J; bases not matched to a gene: 10. Germline V gives CDR1 DFQATT, CDR2 SNEGSKA (reference sequence). The CDR3 runs 18 residues. CDR3 bases: TGCAGTGCTAGAGAAACCCTGGGACAGGGGGCGAGGAATTCACCCCTCCACTTT. Translation: CSARETLGQGARNSPLHF.

This clonotype was detected a few times. V and J are TRBV3-1 and TRBJ1-5, with D maybe TRBD1 (6 bases). Looked up from germline, CDR1 is LGHDT and CDR2 is YNNKEL (reference sequence). Trimming removed 4 bases at V and 6 bases at J, with 13 bases between. The CDR3 length is 14 residues. The CDR3 DNA sequence: TGTGCCAGCAGCCTTTCAGGGGACGGTCAGCCCCAGCATTTT. Translating gives CASSLSGDGQPQHF.

The chain couples TRBV11-1 to TRBJ1-1; 11 bases line up with TRBD1. Germline CDR1 reads SGHAT; CDR2 reads FQDESV (reference sequence). The ends lost 5 bases at V and 6 bases at J; junction bases unmatched: 5. This CDR3 spans 14 amino acids. This CDR3 reads CASSRDRGMAEAFF. The CDR3 coding sequence is TGTGCCAGCAGCCGGGACAGGGGGATGGCTGAAGCTTTCTTT.

Ten or more counts support this clonotype. The gene calls are TRBV20-1 and TRBJ2-1, with 8 bases matching TRBD2. Trimming at V came to 7 bases and at J to 7 bases, leaving 12 bases not matched to a gene. This CDR3 is built from 14 residues. Germline V CDR1 and CDR2: DFQATT, SNEGSKA (reference sequence). Written as DNA, the CDR3 is TGCAGTGTCGAATCGGGACTAGGAGCTAATGAGCAGTTCTTC. This sequence encodes CSVESGLGANEQFF.

Here the CDR3 reads CASSPTAGEAFF. DNA of the CDR3: TGTGCCAGCAGCCCCACAGCGGGTGAAGCTTTCTTT. The chain combines TRBV9 with TRBJ1-1; unclear D gene. This CDR3 has 12 residues. Trimming stripped 4 bases from V and 7 bases from J, with 11 bases between. CDR1 is SGDLS, CDR2 YYNGEE, per germline. The entire variable domain, with the rest obtained from reference TRBV9 and TRBJ1-1, is as follows: DSGVTQTPKHLITATGQRVTLRCSPRSGDLSVYWYQQSLDQGLQFLIQYYNGEERAKGNILERFSAQQFPDLHSELNLSSLELGDSALYFCASSPTAGEAFFGQGTRLTVV.

The chain employs TRBV29-1 and TRBJ2-7, with D perhaps TRBD1 (7 bases). V gave up 1 base and J gave up 5 bases, with 27 bases separating them. Germline V gene data show CDR1 as SQVTM and CDR2 as ANQGSEA. The length of the CDR3 is 18 residues. The chain's CDR3 is CSVEGHAERQGLLNEQYF. The CDR3 coding sequence is TGCAGCGTTGAAGGCCACGCTGAGAGACAGGGACTTTTGAACGAGCAGTACTTC.

The CDR3 loop reads CASSEPGGLVNEQFF. DNA of the CDR3: TGTGCCAGCAGCGAACCGGGGGGGCTTGTCAATGAGCAGTTCTTC. The rearrangement links TRBV3-1 to TRBJ2-1, with TRBD2 matching 8 bases. Germline lookup yields CDR1 LGHDT and CDR2 YNNKEL (reference sequence). The CDR3 sequence is 15 residues long. The J segment lost 6 bases and the V segment lost 5 bases, leaving 9 bases of the junction unmatched.

V gene TRBV10-3 combines with J gene TRBJ2-7; TRBD1 agrees at 7 bases. This CDR3 spans 15 amino acids. In germline, CDR1 is ENHRY, CDR2 SYGVKD. The ends lost 4 bases at V and 1 base at J; junction bases unmatched: 7. The CDR3 nucleotides read TGTGCCATCAGTGTAGGGTCAGGGGGTTCCTACGAGCAGTACTTC. Encoded protein: CAISVGSGGSYEQYF.

This clonotype was detected only a few times. This chain joins TRBV4-3 and TRBJ2-3; TRBD2 matches 9 bases. V lost 0 bases, J lost 8 bases, and 9 bases stayed unmatched. CDR1 and CDR2 from the germline V gene are LGHNA and YSLEER. The CDR3 has 16 amino acids. CDR3 DNA: TGCGCCAGCAGCCAAGATAGCGGGACTAGCAGAAGTACGCAGTATTTT. It codes for CASSQDSGTSRSTQYF.